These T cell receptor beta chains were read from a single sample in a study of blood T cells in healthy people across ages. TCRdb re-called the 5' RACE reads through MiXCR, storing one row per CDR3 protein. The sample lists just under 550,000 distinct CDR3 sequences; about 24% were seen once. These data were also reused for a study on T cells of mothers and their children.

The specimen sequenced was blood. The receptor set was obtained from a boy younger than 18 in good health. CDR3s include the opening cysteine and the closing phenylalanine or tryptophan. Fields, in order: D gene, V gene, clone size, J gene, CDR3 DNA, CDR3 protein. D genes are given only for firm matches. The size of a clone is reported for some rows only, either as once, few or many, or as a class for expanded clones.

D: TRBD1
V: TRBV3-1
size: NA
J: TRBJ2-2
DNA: TGTGCCAGCAGCCAAGACAGGGGGCAGGTCGGGGAGCTGTTTTTT
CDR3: CASSQDRGQVGELFF

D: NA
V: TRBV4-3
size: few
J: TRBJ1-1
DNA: TGCGCCAGCAGCCAAGAGCGGGCGAATGAAGCTTTCTTT
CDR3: CASSQERANEAFF

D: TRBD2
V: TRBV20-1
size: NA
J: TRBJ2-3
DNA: TGCAGTCTCCGGACTAGCGGGAGGGCCTTGGCAGATACGCAGTATTTT
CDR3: CSLRTSGRALADTQYF

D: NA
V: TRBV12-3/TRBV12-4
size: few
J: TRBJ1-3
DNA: TGTGCCAGCAGTTCGTACAACACGGCAAAGAACACCATATATTTT
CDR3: CASSSYNTAKNTIYF

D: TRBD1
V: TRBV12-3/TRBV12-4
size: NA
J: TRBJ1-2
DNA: TGTGCCAGCAGTTTGACGACGGGACAGGGGGCGTACTATGGCTACACCTTC
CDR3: CASSLTTGQGAYYGYTF

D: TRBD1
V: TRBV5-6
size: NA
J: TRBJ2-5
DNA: TGTGCCAGCAGCTACGGGACAGGGCCAGAGACCCAGTACTTC
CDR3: CASSYGTGPETQYF

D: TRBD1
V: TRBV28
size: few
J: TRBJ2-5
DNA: TGTGCCAGCAGCAAAGACAGGGGGAAAGCTGAGACCCAGTACTTC
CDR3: CASSKDRGKAETQYF

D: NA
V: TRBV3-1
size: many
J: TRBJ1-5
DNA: TGTGCCAGCAGCCATGGTGGGCGTAGCAATCAGCCCCAGCATTTT
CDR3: CASSHGGRSNQPQHF

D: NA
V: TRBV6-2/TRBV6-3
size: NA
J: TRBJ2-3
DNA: TGTGCCAGCAGTTTCGTCCGCCAGGAAGCAGATACGCAGTATTTT
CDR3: CASSFVRQEADTQYF

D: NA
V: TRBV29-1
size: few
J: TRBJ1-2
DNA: TGCGCCGAAAAGGATAACTATGGCTACACCTTC
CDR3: CAEKDNYGYTF

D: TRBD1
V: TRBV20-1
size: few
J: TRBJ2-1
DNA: TGCAGTGCCCACCTACAGGGGAGCAATGAGCAGTTCTTC
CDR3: CSAHLQGSNEQFF

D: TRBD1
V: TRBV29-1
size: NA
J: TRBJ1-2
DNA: TGCAGCGTTGATGAGTCCGGGCCGACAGGGGGCTATGGCTACACCTTC
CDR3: CSVDESGPTGGYGYTF

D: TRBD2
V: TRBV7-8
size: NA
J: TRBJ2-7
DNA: TGTGCCAGCAGCCATAGGACTAGTCGGGAGCAGTACTTC
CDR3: CASSHRTSREQYF

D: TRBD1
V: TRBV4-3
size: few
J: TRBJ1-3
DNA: TGCGCCAGCAGCCCAGAAACAGGGGGCTCTGGAAACACCATATATTTT
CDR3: CASSPETGGSGNTIYF

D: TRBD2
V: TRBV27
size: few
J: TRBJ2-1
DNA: TGTGCCAGCAGTCTCTTTAGCGGGAGGTTTCGGAATGAGCAGTTCTTC
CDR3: CASSLFSGRFRNEQFF

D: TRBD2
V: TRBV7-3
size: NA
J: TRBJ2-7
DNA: TGTGCCAGCAGCTTAACCGGACTAGCGGGGAATGAGCAGTACTTC
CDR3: CASSLTGLAGNEQYF

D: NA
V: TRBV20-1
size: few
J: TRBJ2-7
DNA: TGCAGTGCCCGGACGGCAAGTACCTACGAGCAGTACTTC
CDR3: CSARTASTYEQYF

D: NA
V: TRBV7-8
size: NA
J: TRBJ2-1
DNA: TGTGCCAGCAGCTATTTACGGGGGACCAATGAGCAGTTCTTC
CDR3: CASSYLRGTNEQFF

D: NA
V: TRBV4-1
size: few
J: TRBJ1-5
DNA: TGCGCCAGCAGCCAAGATTCGAGTCAGCCCCAGCATTTT
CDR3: CASSQDSSQPQHF

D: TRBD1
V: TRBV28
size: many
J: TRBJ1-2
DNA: TGTGCCAGCAGTTTGACAGGGAACTATGGCTACACCTTC
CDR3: CASSLTGNYGYTF

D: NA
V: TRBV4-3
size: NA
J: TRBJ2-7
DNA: TGCGCCAGCAGCCAAGTGAGTTCGGGGACCCCCCTCTCCTACGAGCAGTACTTC
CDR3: CASSQVSSGTPLSYEQYF

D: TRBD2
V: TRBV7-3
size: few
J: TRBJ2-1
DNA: TGTGCCAGCAGCCAGCTAGCGGGGGGCTACAATGAGCAGTTCTTC
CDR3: CASSQLAGGYNEQFF

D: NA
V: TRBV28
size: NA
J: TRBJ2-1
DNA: TGTGCCAGCAGTTTACCCCGGGACCGTCAGTTCTTC
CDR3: CASSLPRDRQFF

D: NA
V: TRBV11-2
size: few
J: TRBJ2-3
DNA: TGTGCCAGCGCAGGGTGGACAGCAAAATACACAGATACGCAGTATTTT
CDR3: CASAGWTAKYTDTQYF

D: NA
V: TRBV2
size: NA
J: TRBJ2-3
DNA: TGTGCCAGCAGGAGGGGGGAAACAGATACGCAGTATTTT
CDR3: CASRRGETDTQYF

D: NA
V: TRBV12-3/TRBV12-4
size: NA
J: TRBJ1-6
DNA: TGTGCCAGCAGTCGGACGGAGTATAATTCACCCCTCCACTTT
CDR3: CASSRTEYNSPLHF

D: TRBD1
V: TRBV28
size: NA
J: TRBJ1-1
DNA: TGTGCCAGCAGTTTATGGGGGGACAGGGGTGAAGCTTTCTTT
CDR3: CASSLWGDRGEAFF

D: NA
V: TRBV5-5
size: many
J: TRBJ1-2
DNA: TGTGCCAGCAGCCCCCTAGGGAGCGGCTACACCTTC
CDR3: CASSPLGSGYTF

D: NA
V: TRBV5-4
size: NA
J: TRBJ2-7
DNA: TGTGCCAGCAGATGCGGGACAGAGAGCTACGAGCAGTACTTC
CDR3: CASRCGTESYEQYF

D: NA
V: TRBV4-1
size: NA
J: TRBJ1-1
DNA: TGCGCCAGCAGCCGCCCCGGACAGAGCAACACTGAAGCTTTCTTT
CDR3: CASSRPGQSNTEAFF

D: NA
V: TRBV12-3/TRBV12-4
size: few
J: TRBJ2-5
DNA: TGTGCCAGCAAGGTTACTAGCCAAGAGACCCAGTACTTC
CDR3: CASKVTSQETQYF

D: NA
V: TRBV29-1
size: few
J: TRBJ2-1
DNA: TGCAGCGTTGGTCCCGGGGGCGGGTACAATGAGCAGTTCTTC
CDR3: CSVGPGGGYNEQFF

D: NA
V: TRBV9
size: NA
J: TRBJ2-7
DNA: TGTGCCAGCAGCGTAGAAGGCACAGGCCATACTACGCAGCAGTACTTC
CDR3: CASSVEGTGHTTQQYF

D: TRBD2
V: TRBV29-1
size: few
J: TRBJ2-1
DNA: TGCAGCGCGGGGGTGGGGACTAGCGGTTACAATGAGCAGTTCTTC
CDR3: CSAGVGTSGYNEQFF

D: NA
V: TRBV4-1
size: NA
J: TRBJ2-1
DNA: TGCGCCAGCAGCCAAGAAGGGACCCATAACAATGAGCAGTTCTTC
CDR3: CASSQEGTHNNEQFF

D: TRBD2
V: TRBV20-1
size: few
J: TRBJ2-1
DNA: TGCAGTGCTAGTAGCGGGGGGGGCTCACCGTTCTTC
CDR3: CSASSGGGSPFF

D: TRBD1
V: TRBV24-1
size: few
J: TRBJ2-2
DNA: TGTGCCACCAGTGACCCGACAGGGCAAGGGGAGCTGTTTTTT
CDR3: CATSDPTGQGELFF

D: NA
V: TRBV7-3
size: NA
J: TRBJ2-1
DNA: TGTGCCAGCAGTTGGATAGAGGGGAGCTCCTACAATGAGCAGTTCTTC
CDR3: CASSWIEGSSYNEQFF

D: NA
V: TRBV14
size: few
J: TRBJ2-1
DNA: TGTGCCAGCAGCCAAGATCCGGGCGGCCAACGGTTCTTC
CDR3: CASSQDPGGQRFF

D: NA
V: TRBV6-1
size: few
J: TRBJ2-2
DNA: TGTGCCAGCAGTGAAGCACGTCAGAACACCGGGGAGCTGTTTTTT
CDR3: CASSEARQNTGELFF

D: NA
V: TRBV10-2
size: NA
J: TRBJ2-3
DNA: TGCGCCAGCAGTGAGTCGTATCAAAATCGGGAGAACGCAGATACGCAGTATTTT
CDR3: CASSESYQNRENADTQYF

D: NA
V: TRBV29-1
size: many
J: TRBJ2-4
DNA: TGCAGCGTCACTAGTGGGGTAAACATTCAGTACTTC
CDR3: CSVTSGVNIQYF

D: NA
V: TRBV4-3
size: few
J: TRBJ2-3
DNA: TGCGCCAGCAGCCCTTCGGGATGGGGGGAACTAGATACGCAGTATTTT
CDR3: CASSPSGWGELDTQYF

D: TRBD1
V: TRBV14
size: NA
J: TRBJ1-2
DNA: TGTGCCGGCAGCCAAGGTACAGGGGGCATGGACTATGGCTACACCTTC
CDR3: CAGSQGTGGMDYGYTF

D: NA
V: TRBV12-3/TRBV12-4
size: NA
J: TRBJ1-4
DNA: TGTGCCAGCAGTAATCCAGACCGAGCAACTAATGAAAAACTGTTTTTT
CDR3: CASSNPDRATNEKLFF

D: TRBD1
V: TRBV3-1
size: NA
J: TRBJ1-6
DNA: TGTGCCAGCAGCCCCCGGACAGGGGGAAATTCACCCCTCCACTTT
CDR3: CASSPRTGGNSPLHF

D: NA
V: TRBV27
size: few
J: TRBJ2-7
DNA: TGTGCCAGCAGTGCCCTTGGATTCTACGAGCAGTACTTC
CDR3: CASSALGFYEQYF

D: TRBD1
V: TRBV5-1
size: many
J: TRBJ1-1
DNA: TGCGCCAGCAGCTTAGACAGGGATCGGTTGAACACTGAAGCTTTCTTT
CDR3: CASSLDRDRLNTEAFF

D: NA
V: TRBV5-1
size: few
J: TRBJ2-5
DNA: TGCGCCAGCAGCTTGGCCCCCGGGACGGTGAAAGAGACCCAGTACTTC
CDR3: CASSLAPGTVKETQYF